The 2 T cell receptor beta chains below come from one sample, sequenced in a study of blood T cell repertoires in COVID-19 (dated by TCRdb to 2020 to 2021). The protocol used for the library was the immunoSEQ multiplex PCR assay. In TCRdb, the immuneACCESS table is reduced to in-frame sequences with V and J assigned. These tables do not hold every clone; where another copy was compared, an unresolved V gene accounts for under half, and the others remain unexplained. For this sample there are some 150,000 clones; 70% to 90% appear just once. Approximately 0.63% of the sample is held by the ten biggest clonotypes. The specimen sequenced was peripheral blood. The receptor set was obtained from a man aged 60-69 years with COVID-19, enrolled during active disease.

This rearrangement joins TRBV2 to TRBJ1-6; D is uncertain. Trimming took off 8 bases at V and 10 bases at J, with 12 bases between the two ends. There are 12 residues in the CDR3. Per germline, CDR1 SNHLY and CDR2 FYNNEI. The CDR3 here is CASHKGESPLHF. The CDR3, as DNA: TGTGCCAGCCATAAGGGAGAATCACCCCTCCACTTT.

This clone was counted once. The chain recombines TRBV7-8 with TRBJ2-5; D might be TRBD2 (5 bases). This CDR3 region has 14 residues. The V end lost 1 base, the J end lost 4 bases, and 10 bases lay between the germline ends. Looked up from germline, CDR1 is SGHVS and CDR2 is FQNEAQ. The CDR3 region is CASSLGAGSETQYF. CDR3 DNA: TGTGCCAGCAGCTTAGGTGCGGGCTCAGAGACCCAGTACTTC.